Included here is one T cell receptor (beta chain) sequence, with context. No antigen is known for it. The junction differs from germline at one of its ends, possibly a read error. The data are from a study of post-analysis software for immune sequencing data. Points from the study as a whole: Five TRBV segments occurring more often in patients than controls included TRBV5-6, TRBV5-1 and TRBV20-1.

Researchers reported that TCR beta cDNA libraries carried unique molecular identifiers. One entry per CDR3 protein results from TCRdb running MiXCR on the PCR reads. This table has more than 450,000 distinct CDR3 sequences, roughly 47% appearing once. The CDR3 runs 12 residues. CDR1 is SGHRS and CDR2 is YFSETQ in the germline V gene. What was sequenced was blood. The receptor comes from a girl between 10 and 17 years old with multiple sclerosis. The genes are TRBV5-1 and TRBJ2-5; a possible D gene is TRBD2 (5 bases). TRBJ2-7 explains the end of the DNA better; the J call may be wrong. The CDR3 region is CTSSLERAEQYF. The CDR3 DNA follows: TGCACCAGCAGCTTGGAGAGGGCCGAGCAGTACTTC.